The 30 T cell receptor beta chains below were found in one sample sequenced in a study of CD8 T cells in ankylosing spondylitis. Antigen specificity for these receptors is unknown. Findings and caveats of the study: Seemingly distinctive of ankylosing spondylitis blood was a TCR beta motif formed by eight highly homologous variants.

TCRdb passed the 5' RACE reads through MiXCR, listing each CDR3 protein once. The data contain about 210,000 distinct CDR3 sequences, 6% to 8.5% of them singletons. Sequenced: blood, either unsorted or a sorted T cell fraction (not recorded which). Source of these receptors: a male donor with ankylosing spondylitis.

J is TRBJ2-7 and V is TRBV11-1, with unresolved D. Trimming cost V 2 bases and J 0 bases, with 17 bases left between them. This CDR3 is 17 amino acids long. Germline V gene lookup returns CDR1 SGHAT and CDR2 FQDESV (reference sequence). The CDR3 region is CASSLTSKDGTSYEQYF. Written as DNA, the CDR3 is TGTGCCAGCAGCTTAACCTCCAAGGATGGAACCTCCTACGAGCAGTACTTC.

A note on this clonotype: A much larger clone differs by one base, so this may be a read error. This likely comes from a read error, as the CDR3 has no conserved phenylalanine or tryptophan at its end. The V and J genes are TRBV4-3 and TRBJ2-4; no reliable D call. V lost 4 bases and J lost 0, with 10 bases in between. The V gene's germline CDR1 is LGHNA and CDR2 YSLEER. This CDR3 comprises 15 residues. CDR3 region: CASSPLVVAKNIQYI. In DNA form, the CDR3 reads TGCGCCAGCAGCCCCCTTGTCGTAGCCAAAAACATTCAGTACATC.

In its sample, this clonotype was seen many times. The V gene is TRBV12-3 or TRBV12-4, the J gene TRBJ2-7, with no clear D. The CDR3 runs 12 residues. V lost 2 bases, J lost 0 bases, and 2 bases lay in between. CDR3 sequence (DNA): TGTGCCAGCAGTTTAATCTCCTACGAGCAGTACTTC. Encoded protein: CASSLISYEQYF.

This clonotype was recorded many times. The J gene is TRBJ2-7, the V gene TRBV5-6, with TRBD1 matching over 9 bases. This CDR3 has 14 residues. The germline V gene has CDR1 SGHDT and CDR2 YYEEEE. The J segment lost 4 bases and the V segment lost 3 bases, leaving 5 bases of the junction unmatched. CDR3 protein: CASSSRDRVYEQYF. The CDR3 DNA reads as TGTGCCAGCAGCTCCCGGGACAGGGTATACGAGCAGTACTTC. Full variable domain (rest looked up from reference TRBV5-6 and TRBJ2-7): DAGVTQSPTHLIKTRGQQVTLRCSPKSGHDTVSWYQQALGQGPQFIFQYYEEEERQRGNFPDRFSGHQFPNYSSELNVNALLLGDSALYLCASSSRDRVYEQYFGPGTRLTVT.

This clonotype was recorded many times. This chain connects TRBV28 to TRBJ2-3; TRBD2 agrees at 10 bases. Trimming removed 3 bases from V and 14 bases from J; junction bases left unmatched: 8. There are 13 residues in the CDR3. Germline V gene sequence: CDR1 MDHEN, CDR2 SYDVKM. The CDR3 reads CASSLGPSGSPYF. The CDR3 nucleotides read TGTGCCAGCAGTTTGGGGCCTAGCGGGAGCCCGTATTTT.

CDR3 in amino acids: CASRVEFSSSYEQYF. Here the CDR3 DNA reads TGTGCCAGCAGGGTGGAGTTTTCGAGCTCCTACGAGCAGTACTTC. The chain carries TRBV5-5 and TRBJ2-7; D ambiguous. Looked up from germline, CDR1 is SGHKS and CDR2 is YYEKEE (reference sequence). This CDR3 is 15 amino acids long. Trimming removed 5 bases from V and 0 bases from J, with 15 bases in between.

The chain joins TRBV5-6 to TRBJ2-7, with D perhaps assigned TRBD1 or TRBD2 (7 bases each). The CDR3 has 13 amino acids. The V end lost 9 bases, the J end lost 3 bases, and 16 bases lay between the germline ends. Germline CDR1 reads SGHDT; CDR2 reads YYEEEE. The CDR3 sequence is CAMSRGDSYEQYF. CDR3 bases: TGTGCCATGAGCCGGGGGGACAGCTACGAGCAGTACTTC.

This clonotype has at least ten counts. V usage is TRBV7-2 and J usage is TRBJ1-1; the D gene is possibly TRBD1 (5 bases). Germline loops: CDR1 SGHTA, CDR2 FQGNSA. The CDR3 sequence is 13 residues long. V gave up 5 bases and J gave up 7 bases, with 14 bases separating them. The DNA of the CDR3 is TGTGCCAGCAGCCCCCGAGGGACGAATGAAGCTTTCTTT. It yields the protein CASSPRGTNEAFF.

Comment on this clonotype: It may be a read error: a sequence one base away is much more abundant. No conserved phenylalanine or tryptophan is present at the end of the CDR3, so a read error is the likely explanation. This chain uses TRBV7-9 with TRBJ2-3; D gene unclear. V was cut by 3 bases and J by 6 bases, with 10 bases left in between. Germline values: CDR1 SEHNR, CDR2 FQNEAQ (reference sequence). The CDR3 contains 13 residues. CDR3 nucleotide sequence: TGTGCCAGCAGCTTGATAGTTGGGGATACGCAGTATGTT. It yields the protein CASSLIVGDTQYV.

This clonotype was seen many times. The chain combines TRBV2 with TRBJ2-7, with D possibly TRBD1 on 6 matching bases. The V end lost 7 bases, the J end lost 6 bases, and 10 bases lay between the germline ends. The CDR3 extends over 11 amino acids. Germline CDR1 SNHLY, CDR2 FYNNEI. CDR3 residues: CASIWGREQYF. CDR3 in DNA: TGTGCCAGCATCTGGGGGCGCGAGCAGTACTTC.

The rearrangement joins TRBV13 to TRBJ1-5; TRBD1 aligns across 7 bases. J gave up 4 bases and V 5 bases, and 5 bases lay outside the gene matches. The CDR3 has 14 residues. The germline gives CDR1 PRHDT, CDR2 FYEKMQ (reference sequence). The CDR3 here is CASSTSTGNQPQHF. CDR3 DNA sequence: TGTGCCAGCAGCACGTCGACAGGGAATCAGCCCCAGCATTTT.

This clonotype was seen at least ten times. The chain employs TRBV10-3 and TRBJ2-7; D is ambiguous. The CDR3 runs to 16 residues. Trimming removed 0 bases at V and 5 bases at J, with 17 bases between. Germline-derived CDR1 and CDR2 are ENHRY and SYGVKD. In DNA, the CDR3 is TGTGCCATCAGTGAGTCAGGTATTGTAGGCGCGAACGAGCAGTACTTC. Translated: CAISESGIVGANEQYF.

The V and J genes are TRBV11-2 and TRBJ2-5; either TRBD1 or TRBD2 may fit D (6 bases each). Trimming stripped 6 bases from V and 5 bases from J, with 28 bases between. The CDR3 extends over 18 amino acids. Germline values: CDR1 SGHAT, CDR2 FQNNGV. In DNA, the CDR3 is TGTGCCAGCAGTAATTGGGGGCTAGTGGGGACTCGGGCGGAGACCCAGTACTTC. This translates into CASSNWGLVGTRAETQYF.

The CDR3 DNA sequence: TGTGCCAGCAGTTTTGGACTATCAAACTACGAGCAGTACTTC. This sequence encodes CASSFGLSNYEQYF. The rearrangement uses TRBV12-3 or TRBV12-4 and TRBJ2-7, with a tentative D call TRBD2 (6 bases). Trimming pared 3 bases from V and 3 bases from J, leaving 12 bases between. The CDR3 runs to 14 residues.

This chain uses TRBV11-1 with TRBJ2-1; 10 bases line up with TRBD2. V lost 3 bases and J lost 2; bases outside the gene matches: 4. CDR3 length equals 16 residues. Germline CDR1 and CDR2: SGHAT and FQDESV (reference sequence). The CDR3 sequence is CASSLSGGDAYNEQFF. The CDR3 region has the DNA TGTGCCAGCAGCTTGAGCGGGGGGGACGCCTACAATGAGCAGTTCTTC.

The chain combines TRBV7-9 with TRBJ2-7; D tentatively reads TRBD1 or TRBD2 (5 bases each). Trimming stripped 5 bases from V and 1 base from J, with 15 bases between. Germline CDR1 reads SEHNR; CDR2 reads FQNEAQ (reference sequence). The CDR3 is 15 amino acids. CDR3 nucleotide sequence: TGTGCCAGCAGCCCATTGACGGGGCGTTCCTACGAGCAGTACTTC. This translates into CASSPLTGRSYEQYF.

This clonotype was detected a few times. The rearrangement links TRBV5-4 to TRBJ1-2, with D unresolved. The germline V gene has CDR1 SGHNT and CDR2 YYREEE (reference sequence). Trimming removed 0 bases from V and 2 bases from J, with 8 bases in between. CDR3 size: 14 residues. The CDR3 here is CASSLGLSNYGYTF. The CDR3 bases are TGTGCCAGCAGCTTGGGACTTTCAAACTATGGCTACACCTTC.

This clonotype was seen a handful of times. This rearrangement joins TRBV13 to TRBJ2-5, with D possibly matching TRBD1 (6 bases). This CDR3 region has 14 residues. Germline CDR1 reads PRHDT; CDR2 reads FYEKMQ (reference sequence). V was pared by 5 bases and J by 2 bases, with 12 bases between. CDR3 sequence: CASSPGQIQETQYF. The DNA for the CDR3 is TGTGCCAGCAGCCCAGGACAGATACAAGAGACCCAGTACTTC.

This clonotype appeared a few times. The genes are TRBV10-1 and TRBJ1-6; D ambiguous. Trimming removed 2 bases from V and 8 bases from J, with 10 bases in between. CDR1 is WNHNN and CDR2 is SYGVQD in the germline V gene (reference sequence). This CDR3 is built from 14 residues. CDR3 coding DNA: TGCGCCAGCAGTGAGACTCCTGGGGATTCACCCCTCCACTTT. It encodes CASSETPGDSPLHF.

There are many counts of this clonotype. The chain carries TRBV27 and TRBJ2-2, with 7 bases fitting TRBD1. This CDR3 comprises 16 residues. Germline-derived CDR1 and CDR2 are MNHEY and SMNVEV (reference sequence). V lost 4 bases to trimming and J lost 2 bases; unmatched junction nucleotides: 7. The CDR3 nucleotides read TGTGCCAGCAGTTCTCGGACAGGTGGAAACACCGGGGAGCTGTTTTTT. Amino acid sequence: CASSSRTGGNTGELFF.

This clonotype was counted ten times or more. The chain combines TRBV7-9 with TRBJ2-3; 9 bases map to TRBD1. Germline V gene sequence: CDR1 SEHNR, CDR2 FQNEAQ (reference sequence). J lost 4 bases, V lost 5 bases, and 7 bases had no gene match. The CDR3 covers 15 residues. This CDR3 is CASSQRTGDPDTQYF. The CDR3 DNA reads TGTGCCAGCAGCCAAAGGACAGGGGACCCAGATACGCAGTATTTT.

This clonotype was observed at least ten times. The chain is built from TRBV2 and TRBJ2-5; 10 bases fit TRBD2. Germline-derived CDR1 and CDR2 are SNHLY and FYNNEI. J was trimmed by 0 bases and V by 7 bases; bases with no gene match: 5. The CDR3 has 15 amino acids. Written as DNA, the CDR3 is TGTGCCAGCACTATAGCGGGGGGTTACCAAGAGACCCAGTACTTC. This sequence encodes CASTIAGGYQETQYF.

In this sample, this clonotype turned up many times. The chain joins TRBV9 to TRBJ1-2, with D perhaps matching TRBD1 (5 bases). CDR3 length: 15 residues. Germline V gives CDR1 SGDLS, CDR2 YYNGEE. Trimming left V 4 bases short and J 4 bases short, with 17 bases between. CDR3 region: CASSPGGTGFYGYTF. The CDR3 DNA is TGTGCCAGCAGCCCCGGGGGGACGGGCTTCTATGGCTACACCTTC.

This clonotype has ten or more counts. This chain's CDR3 is CATDEGGDQPQHF. The CDR3 DNA follows: TGTGCCACCGATGAGGGGGGAGATCAGCCCCAGCATTTT. This chain links TRBV28 with TRBJ1-5, with D possibly TRBD1 on 6 matching bases. The CDR3 extends over 13 amino acids. V was shortened by 10 bases and J by 5 bases, with 15 bases between the two germline ends. The V gene's germline CDR1 is MDHEN and CDR2 SYDVKM.

This chain links TRBV6-1 with TRBJ2-7; 8 bases map to TRBD2. In germline, CDR1 is MNHNS, CDR2 SASEGT. The J segment lost 4 bases and the V segment lost 4 bases, leaving 3 bases of the junction unmatched. The CDR3 has 13 amino acids. CDR3 sequence: CASSVLAGYEQYF. In DNA, the CDR3 is TGTGCCAGCAGTGTGCTAGCGGGTTACGAGCAGTACTTC.

This clonotype was recorded at least ten times. V is TRBV5-1 and J is TRBJ2-7, with 8 positions matching TRBD2. CDR1 and CDR2 (germline): SGHRS, YFSETQ. V was pared by 4 bases and J by 3 bases, with 18 bases of the junction left unmatched. The CDR3 totals 18 residues. CDR3 nucleotide sequence: TGCGCCAGCAGCCCGGGAGGGCGCAGCACGGTTTATGGCTACGAGCAGTACTTC. Protein: CASSPGGRSTVYGYEQYF.

This clonotype was found many times. The chain carries TRBV7-3 and TRBJ2-1; D is perhaps TRBD1 (6 bases). The CDR3 extends over 14 amino acids. Germline V gene sequence: CDR1 SGHTA, CDR2 FQGTGA. Trimming took off 5 bases at V and 6 bases at J, with 14 bases between the two ends. The CDR3 reads CASSPIGGFNEQFF. DNA of the CDR3: TGTGCCAGCAGCCCTATAGGGGGTTTCAATGAGCAGTTCTTC.

This clonotype was found many times. The chain uses TRBV4-3 and TRBJ2-3, with D unresolved. Germline CDR1 is LGHNA and CDR2 is YSLEER. V was shortened by 4 bases and J by 4 bases, with 21 bases between the two germline ends. There are 17 residues in the CDR3. The CDR3 reads CASSLHRKTYRPDTQYF. The CDR3 DNA follows: TGCGCCAGCAGCCTACACCGGAAGACTTACCGCCCAGATACGCAGTATTTT.

This clonotype has a count of ten or more. The rearrangement joins TRBV9 to TRBJ2-7, with 8 nucleotides matching TRBD1. The V gene end was trimmed by 4 bases and the J gene end by 2 bases; junction bases not matched to a gene: 8. The germline V gene encodes CDR1 SGDLS and CDR2 YYNGEE. The CDR3 extends over 15 amino acids. The CDR3 bases are TGTGCCAGCAGCAACGGACAGGGCGCCCCCTACGAGCAGTACTTC. It specifies CASSNGQGAPYEQYF. The entire variable domain, with the rest obtained from reference TRBV9 and TRBJ2-7, is as follows: DSGVTQTPKHLITATGQRVTLRCSPRSGDLSVYWYQQSLDQGLQFLIQYYNGEERAKGNILERFSAQQFPDLHSELNLSSLELGDSALYFCASSNGQGAPYEQYFGPGTRLTVT.

In regard to this clonotype: The junction and the germline gene differ at one end; a read error may be behind it. This chain joins TRBV7-8 and TRBJ2-2; D may be TRBD1 (6 bases). The CDR3 sequence is 18 residues long. Germline-derived CDR1 and CDR2 are SGHVS and FQNEAQ. CDR3 region: CASSVRRVGQGNAGELFF. The DNA for the CDR3 is TGTGCCAGCAGCGTGAGGCGTGTAGGGCAGGGGAACGCCGGGGAGCTGTTTTTT.